This TCR beta chain was recorded in a study of T cell responses to AZD1222 COVID-19 vaccine. Study-level findings and limits: Donors skewed white British and female; clonal diversity was possibly underestimated. No repertoire was sampled before or during the peak T cell response, only after it. Researchers report vaccine-associated CD4 TCRs spanning spike, with dominance at 160-218 and 743-854. Within unmutated variant regions lay the reported targets of nearly half of spike-specific TCRs.

Turning to this clone: What it binds is not known.

Sequencing used immunoSEQ multiplex PCR; TCRdb keeps in-frame clones, though not all of them. The repertoire consists of over 120,000 clones, with roughly 90% occurring once and the leading ten covering approximately 5.4%. There are 13 residues in the CDR3. The germline V gene encodes CDR1 SGHRS and CDR2 YFSETQ. With 5 bases removed from V and 0 bases from J, the gap between germline ends came to 5 bases. The receptor was derived from an adult in good health. The sample here was peripheral blood, taken on day 0 of AZD1222 vaccination. The J gene is TRBJ2-2, the V gene TRBV5-1; no firm D call. The CDR3 spells CASRVANTGELFF. The CDR3 region has the DNA TGCGCCAGCAGGGTGGCGAACACCGGGGAGCTGTTTTTT.